This TCR beta chain was documented in a study of blood T cell repertoires in COVID-19. At the level of the study: T cells, B-cell-depleted T cells, or PBMCs provided the cDNA or gDNA that served as material.

Data came from immunoSEQ multiplex PCR; TCRdb stores just in-frame clones and leaves some out. This table holds approximately 70,000 clones, around 79% found once. Germline CDR1 reads LNHDA; CDR2 reads SQIVND (reference sequence). This CDR3 is built from 15 residues. V was trimmed by 3 bases and J by 0 bases, leaving 6 bases between them. This clone occurred many times. The clonotype originates from a man aged 55-75 years with active or convalescent COVID-19. The gene calls are TRBV19 and TRBJ2-6; D is undetermined. Sequencing used peripheral blood. The CDR3 DNA reads as TGTGCCAGTAGTATTAAACTCTCTGGGGCCAACGTCCTGACTTTC. As protein: CASSIKLSGANVLTF.